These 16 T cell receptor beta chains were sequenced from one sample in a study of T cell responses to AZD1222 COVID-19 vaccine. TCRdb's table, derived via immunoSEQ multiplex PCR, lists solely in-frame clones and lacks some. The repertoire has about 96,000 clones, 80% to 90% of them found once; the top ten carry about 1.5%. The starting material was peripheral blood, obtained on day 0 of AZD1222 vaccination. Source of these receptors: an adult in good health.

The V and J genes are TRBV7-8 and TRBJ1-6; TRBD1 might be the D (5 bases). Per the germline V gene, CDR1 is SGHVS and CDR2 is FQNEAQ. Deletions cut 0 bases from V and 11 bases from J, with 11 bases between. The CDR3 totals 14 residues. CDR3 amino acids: CASSLAGGRTPLHF. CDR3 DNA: TGTGCCAGCAGCTTAGCTGGGGGTAGGACACCCCTCCACTTT.

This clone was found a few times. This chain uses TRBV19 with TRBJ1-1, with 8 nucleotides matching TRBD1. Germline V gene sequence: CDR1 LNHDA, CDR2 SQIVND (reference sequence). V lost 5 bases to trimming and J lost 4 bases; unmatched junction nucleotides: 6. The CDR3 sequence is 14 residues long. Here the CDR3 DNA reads TGTGCCAGTAGTCCCCGGACAGGGAGCACTGAAGCTTTCTTT. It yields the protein CASSPRTGSTEAFF. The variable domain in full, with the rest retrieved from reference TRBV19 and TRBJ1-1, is DGGITQSPKYLFRKEGQNVTLSCEQNLNHDAMYWYRQDPGQGLRLIYYSQIVNDFQKGDIAEGYSVSREKKESFPLTVTSAQKNPTAFYLCASSPRTGSTEAFFGQGTRLTVV.

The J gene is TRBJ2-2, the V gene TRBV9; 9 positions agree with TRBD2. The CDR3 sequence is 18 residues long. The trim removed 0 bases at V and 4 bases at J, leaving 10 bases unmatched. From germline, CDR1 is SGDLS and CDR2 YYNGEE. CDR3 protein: CASSVVGLANFGTGELFF. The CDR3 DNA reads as TGTGCCAGCAGCGTAGTCGGACTAGCGAATTTCGGCACCGGGGAGCTGTTTTTT.

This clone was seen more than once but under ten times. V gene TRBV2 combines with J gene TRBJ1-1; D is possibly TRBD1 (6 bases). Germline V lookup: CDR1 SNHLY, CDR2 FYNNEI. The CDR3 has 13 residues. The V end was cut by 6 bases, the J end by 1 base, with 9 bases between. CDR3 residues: CASREGGNTEAFF. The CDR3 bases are TGTGCCAGCAGGGAGGGGGGGAACACTGAAGCTTTCTTT. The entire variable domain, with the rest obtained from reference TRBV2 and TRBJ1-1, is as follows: EPEVTQTPSHQVTQMGQEVILRCVPISNHLYFYWYRQILGQKVEFLVSFYNNEISEKSEIFDDQFSVERPDGSNFTLKIRSTKLEDSAMYFCASREGGNTEAFFGQGTRLTVV.

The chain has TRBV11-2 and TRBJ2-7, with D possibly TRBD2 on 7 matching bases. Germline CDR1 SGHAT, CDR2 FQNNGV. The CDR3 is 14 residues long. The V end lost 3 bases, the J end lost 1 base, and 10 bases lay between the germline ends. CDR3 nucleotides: TGTGCCAGCAGCTTGGCGGGGGCGTCCTACGAGCAGTACTTC. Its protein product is CASSLAGASYEQYF. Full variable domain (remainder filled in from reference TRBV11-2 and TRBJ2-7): EAGVAQSPRYKIIEKRQSVAFWCNPISGHATLYWYQQILGQGPKLLIQFQNNGVVDDSQLPKDRFSAERLKGVDSTLKIQPAKLEDSAVYLCASSLAGASYEQYFGPGTRLTVT.

CDR3 protein: CAWTSGRTDTQYF. The DNA of the CDR3 is TGTGCCTGGACCAGTGGTAGGACAGATACGCAGTATTTT. The rearrangement joins TRBV30 to TRBJ2-3; D gene ambiguous. The CDR3 is 13 residues long. The V and J ends lost 4 bases and 3 bases respectively, with 11 bases between them. The germline CDR1 and CDR2 sequences are GTSNPN and SVGIG (reference sequence).

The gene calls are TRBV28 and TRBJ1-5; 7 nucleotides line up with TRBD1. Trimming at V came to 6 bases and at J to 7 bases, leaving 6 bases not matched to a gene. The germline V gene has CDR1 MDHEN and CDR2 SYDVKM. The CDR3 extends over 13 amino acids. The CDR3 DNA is TGTGCCAGCAGGCCAGGGGGTCAACAGCCCCAGCATTTT. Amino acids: CASRPGGQQPQHF.

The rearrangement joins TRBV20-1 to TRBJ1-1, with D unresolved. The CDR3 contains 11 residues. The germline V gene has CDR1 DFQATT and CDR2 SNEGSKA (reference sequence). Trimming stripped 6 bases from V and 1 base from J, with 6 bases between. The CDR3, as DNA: TGCAGTGCGAAGGGGAACACTGAAGCTTTCTTT. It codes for CSAKGNTEAFF.

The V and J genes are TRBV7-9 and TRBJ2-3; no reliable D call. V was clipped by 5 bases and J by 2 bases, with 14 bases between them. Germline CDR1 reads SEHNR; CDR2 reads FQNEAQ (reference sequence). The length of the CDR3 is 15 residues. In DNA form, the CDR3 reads TGTGCCAGCAGCCCCCACCCTGTACCCACAGATACGCAGTATTTT. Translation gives CASSPHPVPTDTQYF.

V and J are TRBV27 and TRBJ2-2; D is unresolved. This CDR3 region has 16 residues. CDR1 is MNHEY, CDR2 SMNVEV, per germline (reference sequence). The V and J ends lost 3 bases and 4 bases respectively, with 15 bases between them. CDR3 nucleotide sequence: TGTGCCAGCAGTTTTGGCCGGGTTCCGATCACCGGGGAGCTGTTTTTT. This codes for CASSFGRVPITGELFF.

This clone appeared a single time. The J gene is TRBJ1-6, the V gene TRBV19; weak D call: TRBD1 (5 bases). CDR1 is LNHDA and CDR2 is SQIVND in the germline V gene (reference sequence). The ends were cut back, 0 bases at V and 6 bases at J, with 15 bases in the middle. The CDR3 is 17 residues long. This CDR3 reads CASSIDRPGRINSPLHF. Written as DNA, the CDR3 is TGTGCCAGTAGTATAGATCGCCCGGGACGGATTAATTCACCCCTCCACTTT. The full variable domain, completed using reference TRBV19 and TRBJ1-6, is DGGITQSPKYLFRKEGQNVTLSCEQNLNHDAMYWYRQDPGQGLRLIYYSQIVNDFQKGDIAEGYSVSREKKESFPLTVTSAQKNPTAFYLCASSIDRPGRINSPLHFGNGTRLTVT.

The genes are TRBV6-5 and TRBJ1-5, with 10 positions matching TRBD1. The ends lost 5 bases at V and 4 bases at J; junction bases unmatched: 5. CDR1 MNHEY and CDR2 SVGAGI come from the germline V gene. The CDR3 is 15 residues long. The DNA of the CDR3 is TGTGCCAGCAGTATGGACAGGGGGTGGAATCAGCCCCAGCATTTT. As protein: CASSMDRGWNQPQHF.

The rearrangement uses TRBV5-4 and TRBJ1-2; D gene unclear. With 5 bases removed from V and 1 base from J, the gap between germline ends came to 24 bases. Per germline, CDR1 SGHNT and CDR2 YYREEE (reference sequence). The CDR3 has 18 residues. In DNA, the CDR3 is TGTGCCAGCAGTAGAAGACCCGTGGACCACTTCTATAACTATGGCTACACCTTC. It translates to CASSRRPVDHFYNYGYTF.

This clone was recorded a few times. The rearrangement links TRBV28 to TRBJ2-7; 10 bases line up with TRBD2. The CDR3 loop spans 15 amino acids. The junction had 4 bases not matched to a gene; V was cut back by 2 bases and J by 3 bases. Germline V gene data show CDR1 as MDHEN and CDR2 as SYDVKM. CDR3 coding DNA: TGTGCCAGCAGTTTACAACCTAGCGGGGGCTACGAGCAGTACTTC. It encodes CASSLQPSGGYEQYF.

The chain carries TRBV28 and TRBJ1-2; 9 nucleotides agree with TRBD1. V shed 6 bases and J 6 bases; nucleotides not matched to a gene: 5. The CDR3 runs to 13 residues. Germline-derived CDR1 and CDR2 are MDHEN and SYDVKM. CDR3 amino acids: CASRVQGAHGYTF. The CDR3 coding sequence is TGTGCCAGCAGGGTACAGGGGGCCCATGGCTACACCTTC.

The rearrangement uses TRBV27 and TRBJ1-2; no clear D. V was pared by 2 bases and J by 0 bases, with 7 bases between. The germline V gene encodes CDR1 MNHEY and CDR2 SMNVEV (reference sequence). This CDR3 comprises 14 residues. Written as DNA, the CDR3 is TGTGCCAGCAGTTTAGCGGGAGCTAACTATGGCTACACCTTC. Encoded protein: CASSLAGANYGYTF.